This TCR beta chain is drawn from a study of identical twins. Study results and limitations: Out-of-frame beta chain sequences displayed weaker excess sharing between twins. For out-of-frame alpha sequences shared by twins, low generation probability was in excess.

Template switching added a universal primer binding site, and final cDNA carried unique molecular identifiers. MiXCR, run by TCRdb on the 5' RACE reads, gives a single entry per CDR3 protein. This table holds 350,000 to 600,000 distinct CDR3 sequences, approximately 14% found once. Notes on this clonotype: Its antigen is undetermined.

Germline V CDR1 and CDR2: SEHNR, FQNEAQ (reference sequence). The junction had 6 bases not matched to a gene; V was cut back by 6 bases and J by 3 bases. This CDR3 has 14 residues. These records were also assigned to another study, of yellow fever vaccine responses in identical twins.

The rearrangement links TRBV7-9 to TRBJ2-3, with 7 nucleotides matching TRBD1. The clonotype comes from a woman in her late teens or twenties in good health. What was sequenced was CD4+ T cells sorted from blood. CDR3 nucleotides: TGTGCCAGCAGGACCACAGGGGCGACAGATACGCAGTATTTT. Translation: CASRTTGATDTQYF.